Below, 12 T cell receptor beta chains from the same sample are listed, as sequenced in a study of beta chain features in type 1 diabetes. Of the isolated RNA, all was reverse transcribed, and so the sequenced material was expressed TCRB transcripts. This table comes from immunoSEQ multiplex PCR, and its TCRdb copy is limited to in-frame clones, with some not included. The sample has a few hundred thousand clones; 10% to 15% are singletons. Input material: naive CD4+ T cells from blood. The source is a man younger than 35 in good health.

V is TRBV11-1 and J is TRBJ2-1; the match to TRBD2 covers 8 bases. V shed 5 bases and J 0 bases; nucleotides not matched to a gene: 15. The CDR3 is 19 residues long. CDR1 is SGHAT, CDR2 FQDESV, per germline (reference sequence). CDR3 nucleotides: TGTGCCAGCAGCCCCAAAGGGACTAGATGGGTCAGCTCCTACAATGAGCAGTTCTTC. Translating it yields CASSPKGTRWVSSYNEQFF. Combining the CDR3 with reference TRBV11-1 and TRBJ2-1 gives the whole variable domain EAEVAQSPRYKITEKSQAVAFWCDPISGHATLYWYRQILGQGPELLVQFQDESVVDDSQLPKDRFSAERLKGVDSTLKIQPAELGDSAMYLCASSPKGTRWVSSYNEQFFGPGTRLTVL.

This clone was counted a few times. This rearrangement joins TRBV5-1 to TRBJ2-3; perhaps TRBD1 as D (5 bases). V was clipped by 2 bases and J by 0 bases, with 10 bases between them. There are 15 residues in the CDR3. Germline V gene data show CDR1 as SGHRS and CDR2 as YFSETQ. The CDR3 region has the DNA TGCGCCAGCAGCTTCACCCCAGGGAGCACAGATACGCAGTATTTT. This gives the protein CASSFTPGSTDTQYF.

This clone was found a few times. The chain is built from TRBV7-3 and TRBJ2-7, with D tentatively TRBD1 (5 bases). The CDR3 length is 15 residues. Looked up from germline, CDR1 is SGHTA and CDR2 is FQGTGA. Between the trimmed V and J ends, which lost 5 bases and 2 bases, there was a span of 16 bases. The CDR3 sequence is CASSEQAADTYEQYF. In nucleotides, the CDR3 is TGTGCCAGCAGCGAACAGGCGGCTGATACCTACGAGCAGTACTTC.

CDR3 in amino acids: CASRETGGIAEAFF. The CDR3 DNA follows: TGTGCCAGCAGAGAGACAGGGGGCATCGCCGAGGCTTTCTTT. V gene TRBV9 combines with J gene TRBJ1-1; 10 bases are shared with TRBD1. Germline assignment: CDR1 SGDLS and CDR2 YYNGEE. V was pared by 5 bases and J by 11 bases, with 12 bases of the junction left unmatched. The CDR3 is 14 amino acids.

In its sample, this clone was seen a few times. The J gene is TRBJ2-7, the V gene TRBV28; D possibly corresponds to TRBD2 (6 bases). V lost 1 base to trimming and J lost 0 bases, with 7 bases between them. Germline lookup yields CDR1 MDHEN and CDR2 SYDVKM. The CDR3 runs 14 residues. The CDR3 region has the DNA TGTGCCAGCAGTTTATACGGGAGCTCCTACGAGCAGTACTTC. Translating it yields CASSLYGSSYEQYF.

This rearrangement joins TRBV10-3 to TRBJ2-7, with D possibly TRBD2 on 7 matching bases. Germline values: CDR1 ENHRY, CDR2 SYGVKD. The V end was cut by 7 bases, the J end by 0 bases, with 16 bases between. The CDR3 covers 15 residues. The CDR3 coding sequence is TGTGCCATCATGAGCGGGACACTGAGCTCCTACGAGCAGTACTTC. Translated, it gives CAIMSGTLSSYEQYF.

V is TRBV28 and J is TRBJ2-7; 15 bases map to TRBD2. Germline V gene sequence: CDR1 MDHEN, CDR2 SYDVKM. CDR3 length: 14 amino acids. With V trimmed by 3 bases and J by 10 bases, 4 bases remained unmatched. For the CDR3, the DNA is TGTGCCAGCAGTTTTGGGACTAGCGGGAGGAAACAGTACTTC. It codes for CASSFGTSGRKQYF.

The chain joins TRBV11-3 to TRBJ2-1; TRBD1 matches at 7 bases. This CDR3 has 18 amino acids. The V gene end was trimmed by 1 base and the J gene end by 5 bases; junction bases not matched to a gene: 14. CDR1 and CDR2 from the germline V gene are SGHNT and YENEEA. The CDR3 reads CASSLGRYRGRSNNEQFF. The CDR3 nucleotides are TGTGCCAGCAGCTTAGGACGCTACAGGGGACGTTCTAACAATGAGCAGTTCTTC.

This chain joins TRBV6-5 and TRBJ2-5; maybe TRBD2 (5 bases). Trimming cost V 5 bases and J 0 bases, with 13 bases left between them. Looked up from germline, CDR1 is MNHEY and CDR2 is SVGAGI. The CDR3 is 15 residues long. Here the CDR3 reads CASSGPPGYQETQYF. The CDR3 DNA reads as TGTGCCAGCAGTGGGCCCCCGGGGTACCAAGAGACCCAGTACTTC.

CDR3 DNA: TGTGCCAGCAGCCCAAGCCCCTTGGTGATTAGCGGTCGCACAGATACGCAGTATTTT. This translates into CASSPSPLVISGRTDTQYF. V and J are TRBV7-8 and TRBJ2-3; D is perhaps TRBD2 (6 bases). Germline CDR1 is SGHVS and CDR2 is FQNEAQ. CDR3 length equals 19 residues. Trimming cost V 5 bases and J 1 base, with 25 bases left between them.

This chain joins TRBV4-3 and TRBJ1-4; 12 bases fit TRBD1. The CDR3 is 16 amino acids. CDR1 LGHNA and CDR2 YSLEER come from the germline V gene. V shed 0 bases, J shed 7 bases, and the junction held 3 bases outside the gene matches. CDR3: CASSQDGTGGFEKLFF. CDR3 DNA: TGCGCCAGCAGCCAAGATGGGACAGGGGGCTTTGAAAAACTGTTTTTT.

The chain has TRBV30 and TRBJ1-2; 8 nucleotides line up with TRBD1. The V gene's germline CDR1 is GTSNPN and CDR2 SVGIG (reference sequence). V lost 2 bases and J lost 8; bases outside the gene matches: 7. This CDR3 contains 13 residues. DNA for the CDR3: TGTGCCTGGAGTCCAGGGGGCGCTTTGGGCTACACCTTC. Encoded protein: CAWSPGGALGYTF. The full variable domain, rest sourced from reference TRBV30 and TRBJ1-2, is SQTIHQWPATLVQPVGSPLSLECTVEGTSNPNLYWYRQAAGRGLQLLFYSVGIGQISSEVPQNLSASRPQDRQFILSSKKLLLSDSGFYLCAWSPGGALGYTFGSGTRLTVV.